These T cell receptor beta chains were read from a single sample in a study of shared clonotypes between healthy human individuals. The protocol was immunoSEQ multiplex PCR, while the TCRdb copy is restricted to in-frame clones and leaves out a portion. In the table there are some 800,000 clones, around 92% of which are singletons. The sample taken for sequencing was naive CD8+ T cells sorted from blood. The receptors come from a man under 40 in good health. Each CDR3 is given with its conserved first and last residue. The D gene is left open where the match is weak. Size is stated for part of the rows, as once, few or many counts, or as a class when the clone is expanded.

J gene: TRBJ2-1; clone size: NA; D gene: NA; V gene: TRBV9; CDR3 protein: CASSNNPGHRVNNEQFF; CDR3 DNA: TGTGCCAGCAGCAACAATCCGGGACATCGGGTTAACAATGAGCAGTTCTTC
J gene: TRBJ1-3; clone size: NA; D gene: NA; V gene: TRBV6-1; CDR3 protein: CASSEDLGAPGNTIYF; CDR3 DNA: TGTGCCAGCAGTGAAGATCTGGGGGCGCCTGGAAACACCATATATTTT
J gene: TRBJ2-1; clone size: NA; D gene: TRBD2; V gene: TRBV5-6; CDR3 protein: CASSLTSGSVYEQFF; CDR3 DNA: TGTGCCAGCAGCTTGACTAGCGGGAGTGTCTATGAGCAGTTCTTC
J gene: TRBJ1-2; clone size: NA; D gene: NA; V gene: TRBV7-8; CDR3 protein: CASSLEYLPGDYGYTF; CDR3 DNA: TGTGCCAGCAGCTTAGAATATCTCCCCGGCGACTATGGCTACACCTTC
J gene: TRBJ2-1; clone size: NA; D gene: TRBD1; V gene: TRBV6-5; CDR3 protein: CASSYLQGPYNEQFF; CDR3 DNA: TGTGCCAGCAGTTATCTACAGGGGCCCTACAATGAGCAGTTCTTC
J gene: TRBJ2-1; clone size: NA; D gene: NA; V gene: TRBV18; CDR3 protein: CASSPMIGRSSYNEQFF; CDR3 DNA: TGTGCCAGCTCACCCATGATAGGTCGAAGCTCCTACAATGAGCAGTTCTTC
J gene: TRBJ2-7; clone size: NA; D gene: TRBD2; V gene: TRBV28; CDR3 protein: CASTAPGLATEQYF; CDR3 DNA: TGTGCCAGCACCGCGCCAGGACTAGCGACCGAGCAGTACTTC
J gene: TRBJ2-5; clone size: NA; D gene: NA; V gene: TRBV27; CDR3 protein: CASSLGGTQYF; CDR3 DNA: TGTGCCAGCAGTCTAGGGGGGACCCAGTACTTC
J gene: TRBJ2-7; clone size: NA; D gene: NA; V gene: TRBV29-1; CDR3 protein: CSVTWRTTYEQYF; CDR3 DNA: TGCAGCGTGACTTGGAGGACCACCTACGAGCAGTACTTC
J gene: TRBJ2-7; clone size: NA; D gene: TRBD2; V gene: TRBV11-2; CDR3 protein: CASSLVLAAFYEQYF; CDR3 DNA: TGTGCCAGCAGCTTAGTGCTAGCGGCCTTCTACGAGCAGTACTTC
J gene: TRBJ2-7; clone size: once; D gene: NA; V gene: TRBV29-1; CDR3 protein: CSVEDKAEGAYEQYF; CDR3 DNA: TGCAGCGTTGAAGATAAAGCGGAGGGGGCCTACGAGCAGTACTTC
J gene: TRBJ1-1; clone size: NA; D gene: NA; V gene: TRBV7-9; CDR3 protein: CASSDTASGEIGAFF; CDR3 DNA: TGTGCCAGCAGCGACACAGCCTCGGGTGAGATCGGGGCTTTCTTT
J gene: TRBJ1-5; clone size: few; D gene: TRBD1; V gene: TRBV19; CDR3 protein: CASRRQGLNQPQHF; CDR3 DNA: TGTGCCAGTAGACGACAGGGTCTCAATCAGCCCCAGCATTTT
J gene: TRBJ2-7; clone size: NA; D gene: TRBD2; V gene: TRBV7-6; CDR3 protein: CASSLSIRTSVPNRDYEQYF; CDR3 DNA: TGTGCCAGCAGCTTAAGCATTAGGACTAGCGTCCCCAATAGGGACTACGAGCAGTACTTC
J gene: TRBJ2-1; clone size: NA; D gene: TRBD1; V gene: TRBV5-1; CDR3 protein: CASRTGDGSYNEQFF; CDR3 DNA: TGCGCCAGCCGAACAGGGGATGGGTCCTACAATGAGCAGTTCTTC
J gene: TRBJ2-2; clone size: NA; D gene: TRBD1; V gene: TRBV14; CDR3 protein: CASSPTGGNTGELFF; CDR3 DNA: TGTGCCAGCAGCCCGACAGGGGGGAACACCGGGGAGCTGTTTTTT
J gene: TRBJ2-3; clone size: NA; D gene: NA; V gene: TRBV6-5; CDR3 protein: CASSILADTDTQYF; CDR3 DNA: TGTGCCAGCAGTATCTTGGCGGACACAGATACGCAGTATTTT
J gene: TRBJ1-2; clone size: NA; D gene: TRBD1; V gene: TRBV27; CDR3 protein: CASRGKRDSSTYGYTF; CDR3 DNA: TGTGCCAGCAGGGGGAAGCGGGACAGCAGTACCTATGGCTACACCTTC
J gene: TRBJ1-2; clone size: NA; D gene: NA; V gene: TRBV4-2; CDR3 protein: CASSQEIMTGENYGYTF; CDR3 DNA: TGTGCCAGCAGCCAAGAAATTATGACAGGAGAAAACTATGGCTACACCTTC
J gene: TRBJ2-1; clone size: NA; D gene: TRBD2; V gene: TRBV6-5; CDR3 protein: CASSYSGAGYNEQFF; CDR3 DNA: TGTGCCAGCAGTTACTCGGGAGCGGGATACAATGAGCAGTTCTTC
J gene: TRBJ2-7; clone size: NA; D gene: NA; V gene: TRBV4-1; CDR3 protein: CASSDSSYEQYF; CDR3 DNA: TGCGCCAGCAGCGACAGCTCCTACGAGCAGTACTTC
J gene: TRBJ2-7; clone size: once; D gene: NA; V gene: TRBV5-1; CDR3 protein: CASSFTYEQYF; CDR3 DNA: TGCGCCAGCAGCTTTACTTACGAGCAGTACTTC
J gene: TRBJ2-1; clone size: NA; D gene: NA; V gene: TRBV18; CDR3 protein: CASSARMGEISYNEQFF; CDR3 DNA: TGTGCCAGCTCCGCAAGGATGGGGGAAATCTCCTACAATGAGCAGTTCTTC
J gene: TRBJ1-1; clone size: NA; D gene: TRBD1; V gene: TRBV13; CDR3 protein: CASSEGQGVLRYTEAFF; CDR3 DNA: TGTGCCAGCAGCGAGGGACAGGGAGTCTTGAGGTACACTGAAGCTTTCTTT
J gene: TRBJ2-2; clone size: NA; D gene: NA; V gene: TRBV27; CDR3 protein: CASSSGLHTGELFF; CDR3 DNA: TGTGCCAGCAGTTCGGGACTTCACACCGGGGAGCTGTTTTTT
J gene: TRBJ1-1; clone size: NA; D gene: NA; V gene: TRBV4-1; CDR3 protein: CASSPNKNTEAFF; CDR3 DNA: TGCGCCAGCAGCCCCAACAAGAACACTGAAGCTTTCTTT
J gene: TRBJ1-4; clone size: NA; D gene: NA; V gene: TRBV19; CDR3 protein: CASTPDRELGNEKLFF; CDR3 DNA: TGTGCCAGTACCCCCGACAGAGAGCTTGGTAATGAAAAACTGTTTTTT
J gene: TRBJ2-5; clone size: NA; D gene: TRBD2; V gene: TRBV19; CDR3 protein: CASSVELADSGTQYF; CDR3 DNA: TGTGCCAGTAGCGTCGAACTAGCGGACTCCGGGACCCAGTACTTC
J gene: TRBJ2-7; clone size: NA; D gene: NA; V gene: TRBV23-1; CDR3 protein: CASSQGWPIPVWNEQYF; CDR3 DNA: TGCGCCAGCAGTCAAGGGTGGCCAATACCGGTCTGGAACGAGCAGTACTTC
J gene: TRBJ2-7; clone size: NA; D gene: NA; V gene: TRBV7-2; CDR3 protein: CASSLEDDYEQYF; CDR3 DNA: TGTGCCAGCAGCTTAGAGGACGACTACGAGCAGTACTTC
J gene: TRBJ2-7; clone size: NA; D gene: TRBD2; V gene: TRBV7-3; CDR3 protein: CASSPAGGGSYEQYF; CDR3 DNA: TGTGCCAGCAGCCCGGCGGGCGGGGGCTCCTACGAGCAGTACTTC
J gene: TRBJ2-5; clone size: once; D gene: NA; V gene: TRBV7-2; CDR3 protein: CASSLMDVRGQETQYF; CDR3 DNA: TGTGCCAGCAGCTTAATGGACGTTAGGGGCCAAGAGACCCAGTACTTC
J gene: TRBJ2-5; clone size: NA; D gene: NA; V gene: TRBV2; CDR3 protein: CASSERWERETQYF; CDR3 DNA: TGTGCCAGCAGTGAGAGGTGGGAACGCGAGACCCAGTACTTC
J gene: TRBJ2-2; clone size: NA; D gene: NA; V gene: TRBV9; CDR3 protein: CASEQTNTGELFF; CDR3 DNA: TGTGCCAGCGAACAGACGAACACCGGGGAGCTGTTTTTT
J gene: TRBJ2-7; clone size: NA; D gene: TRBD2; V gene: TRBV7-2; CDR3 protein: CASSQTLAGAHEQYF; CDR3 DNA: TGTGCCAGCAGCCAGACGTTAGCGGGAGCCCACGAGCAGTACTTC
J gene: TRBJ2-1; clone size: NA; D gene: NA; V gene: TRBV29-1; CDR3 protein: CSVEGYARAPYNEQFF; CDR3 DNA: TGCAGCGTTGAAGGATACGCTAGGGCCCCTTACAATGAGCAGTTCTTC
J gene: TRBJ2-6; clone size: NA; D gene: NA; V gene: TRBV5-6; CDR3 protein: CASSSGTSGANVLTF; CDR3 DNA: TGTGCCAGCAGCTCAGGCACCTCTGGGGCCAACGTCCTGACTTTC
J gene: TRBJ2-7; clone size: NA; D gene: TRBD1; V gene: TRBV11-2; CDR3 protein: CASSYEGAPGYEQYF; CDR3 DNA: TGTGCCAGCAGCTACGAGGGGGCGCCGGGCTACGAGCAGTACTTC
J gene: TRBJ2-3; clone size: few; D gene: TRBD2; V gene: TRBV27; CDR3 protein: CASSTLGPGTSGTDTQYF; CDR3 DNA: TGTGCCAGCAGTACCCTTGGCCCGGGGACTAGCGGCACAGATACGCAGTATTTT
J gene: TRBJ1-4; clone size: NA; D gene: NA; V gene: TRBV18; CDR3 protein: CASSPELRVTANEKLFF; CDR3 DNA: TGTGCCAGCTCACCCGAGCTCCGGGTTACAGCTAATGAAAAACTGTTTTTT
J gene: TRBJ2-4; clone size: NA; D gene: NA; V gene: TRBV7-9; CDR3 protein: CASSPGTSDIQYF; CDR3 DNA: TGTGCCAGCAGCCCCGGGACGAGCGACATTCAGTACTTC
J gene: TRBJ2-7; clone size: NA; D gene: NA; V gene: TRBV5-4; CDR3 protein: CASSLGRSYEQYF; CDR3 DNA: TGTGCCAGCAGCTTGGGGAGGAGCTACGAGCAGTACTTC